This entry lists 25 T cell receptor beta chains sequenced from one sample in a study of neurological immune-mediated disorders. TCRdb used MiXCR to reprocess the 5' RACE reads, holding one entry per CDR3 protein. This table holds 45,000 to 50,000 distinct CDR3 sequences, around 4.5% found once. The sequenced material came from PBMCs. These receptors came from a woman aged 55-70 years with multiple sclerosis.

This clonotype was counted between two and nine times. This rearrangement joins TRBV7-9 to TRBJ2-3; 14 bases agree with TRBD2. Germline CDR1 and CDR2: SEHNR and FQNEAQ (reference sequence). Trimming cost V 6 bases and J 6 bases; bases outside gene matches: 8. This CDR3 is built from 16 residues. CDR3 amino acids: CASRRTSGRRRDTQYF. CDR3 DNA: TGTGCCAGCAGAAGGACTAGCGGGAGGCGACGGGATACGCAGTATTTT.

The sample holds many counts of this clonotype. CDR3 in amino acids: CASSLALLANEQFF. The CDR3 coding sequence is TGCGCCAGCAGCTTGGCGCTCCTAGCCAATGAGCAGTTCTTC. The rearrangement joins TRBV5-1 to TRBJ2-1, with D perhaps matching TRBD2 (5 bases). Germline CDR1 is SGHRS and CDR2 is YFSETQ. This CDR3 is built from 14 residues. V was shortened by 0 bases and J by 6 bases, with 10 bases between the two germline ends.

This clonotype was seen ten or more times. The chain has TRBV29-1 and TRBJ2-1; possible D gene TRBD2, 5 bases. The CDR3 runs 12 residues. The germline gives CDR1 SQVTM, CDR2 ANQGSEA. V lost 6 bases and J 7 bases, leaving 13 bases between the germline ends. The CDR3 protein is CSVGKGRNEQFF. The CDR3 bases are TGCAGCGTCGGGAAGGGAAGGAATGAGCAGTTCTTC.

This clonotype appeared many times. The chain has TRBV9 and TRBJ1-1; D unclear. From germline, CDR1 is SGDLS and CDR2 YYNGEE. This CDR3 contains 13 residues. Trimming took 0 bases from V and 4 from J, leaving 7 bases between them. CDR3: CASSVGYSTEAFF. The CDR3 DNA is TGTGCCAGCAGCGTAGGCTACAGCACTGAAGCTTTCTTT.

This clonotype has ten or more counts. The chain couples TRBV7-9 to TRBJ2-3, with D possibly TRBD2 on 6 matching bases. The CDR3 sequence is 14 residues long. The germline V gene encodes CDR1 SEHNR and CDR2 FQNEAQ (reference sequence). Trimming shortened V by 8 bases and J by 2 bases, and 14 bases separated the two germline ends. The CDR3 is CASGPGGLTDTQYF. The CDR3 nucleotides read TGTGCCAGCGGCCCCGGGGGACTCACAGATACGCAGTATTTT.

The chain recombines TRBV7-6 with TRBJ2-5; 7 positions match TRBD1. Losses at the gene ends were 0 bases for V and 5 bases for J; bases not matched to a gene: 3. Germline V gene data show CDR1 as SGHVS and CDR2 as FNYEAQ. The CDR3 totals 14 residues. The CDR3 reads CASSLAGGWETQYF. DNA for the CDR3: TGTGCCAGCAGCTTAGCAGGGGGCTGGGAGACCCAGTACTTC.

The sample holds many counts of this clonotype. The J gene is TRBJ2-3, the V gene TRBV5-1, with D tentatively TRBD1 (6 bases). Germline V gives CDR1 SGHRS, CDR2 YFSETQ. V dropped 0 bases and J dropped 2 bases, with 7 bases sitting between them. The length of the CDR3 is 14 residues. As DNA, the CDR3 is TGCGCCAGCAGCTTGGAGGGGGTCACAGATACGCAGTATTTT. It encodes CASSLEGVTDTQYF.

The chain links TRBV7-2 to TRBJ2-7, with D perhaps TRBD1 (6 bases). Germline CDR1 and CDR2: SGHTA and FQGNSA. Trimming stripped 7 bases from V and 1 base from J, with 11 bases between. The CDR3 has 13 residues. In DNA, the CDR3 is TGTGCCAGCAAACCAGGGGTTTCCTACGAGCAGTACTTC. Its translation is CASKPGVSYEQYF.

In this sample, this clonotype turned up many times. V and J are TRBV5-1 and TRBJ1-4; D possibly corresponds to TRBD1 (5 bases). The CDR3 has 16 residues. The germline gives CDR1 SGHRS, CDR2 YFSETQ. V was clipped by 0 bases and J by 0 bases, with 9 bases between them. The CDR3 is CASSLEGASTNEKLFF. CDR3 nucleotide sequence: TGCGCCAGCAGCTTGGAAGGGGCGTCAACTAATGAAAAACTGTTTTTT.

This clonotype has ten or more counts. The V and J genes are TRBV7-2 and TRBJ2-1; D is ambiguous. V lost 1 base and J lost 15, with 13 bases in between. The CDR3 is made up of 12 amino acids. CDR1 SGHTA and CDR2 FQGNSA come from the germline V gene. The CDR3 reads CASSLVPPGRFF. In DNA, the CDR3 is TGTGCCAGCAGCTTAGTGCCGCCCGGGCGGTTCTTC.

This clonotype was seen repeatedly, ten times or more. The J gene is TRBJ1-1, the V gene TRBV3-1, with a tentative D call TRBD1 (6 bases). Deletions cut 4 bases from V and 0 bases from J, with 12 bases between. Per the germline V gene, CDR1 is LGHDT and CDR2 is YNNKEL (reference sequence). The CDR3 consists of 15 residues. The CDR3: CASSPWTDMNTEAFF. CDR3 nucleotides: TGTGCCAGCAGCCCCTGGACAGACATGAACACTGAAGCTTTCTTT.

This clonotype was seen ten or more times. The chain combines TRBV20-1 with TRBJ1-2, with D uncertain. The CDR3 has 13 amino acids. V lost 5 bases and J 3 bases, leaving 13 bases between the germline ends. Germline loops: CDR1 DFQATT, CDR2 SNEGSKA (reference sequence). DNA of the CDR3: TGCAGTGCTCAGGACTATCGGGACTATGGCTACACCTTC. Translated, it gives CSAQDYRDYGYTF.

This clonotype was counted at least ten times. The chain joins TRBV5-1 to TRBJ1-3; 7 bases align to TRBD1. CDR3 length equals 14 residues. CDR1 is SGHRS and CDR2 is YFSETQ in the germline V gene. With V trimmed by 4 bases and J by 4 bases, 5 bases remained unmatched. The CDR3 protein is CASSTGQLGNTIYF. In DNA, the CDR3 is TGCGCCAGCAGCACGGGACAGCTGGGAAACACCATATATTTT. Variable domain in full (rest from reference TRBV5-1 and TRBJ1-3): KAGVTQTPRYLIKTRGQQVTLSCSPISGHRSVSWYQQTPGQGLQFLFEYFSETQRNKGNFPGRFSGRQFSNSRSEMNVSTLELGDSALYLCASSTGQLGNTIYFGEGSWLTVV.

This clonotype was found many times. The chain links TRBV5-1 to TRBJ1-1; 9 bases match TRBD1. Germline V CDR1 and CDR2: SGHRS, YFSETQ. V gave up 3 bases and J gave up 1 base; unmatched junction bases: 4. This CDR3 region has 15 residues. CDR3 sequence (DNA): TGCGCCAGCAGCTGGGGACAGGGATGGAACACTGAAGCTTTCTTT. Residues: CASSWGQGWNTEAFF. The full variable domain, with the rest looked up from reference TRBV5-1 and TRBJ1-1, is KAGVTQTPRYLIKTRGQQVTLSCSPISGHRSVSWYQQTPGQGLQFLFEYFSETQRNKGNFPGRFSGRQFSNSRSEMNVSTLELGDSALYLCASSWGQGWNTEAFFGQGTRLTVV.

This clonotype occurred many times. The chain is built from TRBV4-1 and TRBJ2-5; no firm D call. Germline V gene data show CDR1 as MGHRA and CDR2 as YSYEKL. The CDR3 contains 12 residues. Between the trimmed V and J ends, which lost 0 bases and 4 bases, there was a span of 3 bases. CDR3 DNA: TGCGCCAGCAGCCAAGATTTAGAGACCCAGTACTTC. Protein product: CASSQDLETQYF.

This clonotype was counted at least ten times. V gene TRBV12-3 or TRBV12-4 combines with J gene TRBJ1-1; D gene unclear. Trimming cost V 3 bases and J 3 bases, with 2 bases left between them. This CDR3 spans 11 amino acids. Here the CDR3 reads CASSFYTEAFF. The CDR3 bases are TGTGCCAGCAGTTTCTACACTGAAGCTTTCTTT.

This clonotype was seen many times. The chain is built from TRBV5-1 and TRBJ2-3; no reliable D call. Trimming removed 1 base from V and 1 base from J, with 4 bases in between. Germline CDR1 reads SGHRS; CDR2 reads YFSETQ. The CDR3 runs to 13 residues. In DNA, the CDR3 is TGCGCCAGCAGCTTGCTGGGCACAGATACGCAGTATTTT. Translation gives CASSLLGTDTQYF.

This clonotype was counted at least ten times. The gene calls are TRBV29-1 and TRBJ2-1; TRBD2 agrees at 12 bases. The CDR3 covers 15 residues. Germline loops: CDR1 SQVTM, CDR2 ANQGSEA. With V trimmed by 0 bases and J by 8 bases, 5 bases remained unmatched. The CDR3 protein is CSVEDRTSGKDEQFF. For the CDR3, the DNA is TGCAGCGTTGAAGATAGGACTAGCGGGAAGGATGAGCAGTTCTTC.

This clonotype was recorded at least ten times. The chain joins TRBV24-1 to TRBJ2-3; 11 bases line up with TRBD2. CDR1 and CDR2 from the germline V gene are KGHDR and SFDVKD. The CDR3 extends over 16 amino acids. J gave up 0 bases and V 3 bases, and 1 base lay outside the gene matches. Here the CDR3 DNA reads TGTGCCACCAGTGATCGACTAGCGGGGAGCACAGATACGCAGTATTTT. Translating it yields CATSDRLAGSTDTQYF.

This clonotype has at least ten counts. This chain uses TRBV20-1 with TRBJ2-3; 10 nucleotides line up with TRBD2. The CDR3 length is 17 residues. The V gene's germline CDR1 is DFQATT and CDR2 SNEGSKA (reference sequence). V shed 1 base, J shed 4 bases, and the junction held 11 bases outside the gene matches. Here the CDR3 reads CSARGGSGRGPSDTQYF. In nucleotides, the CDR3 is TGCAGTGCTAGAGGTGGGAGCGGGAGGGGTCCCTCAGATACGCAGTATTTT.

This clonotype has ten or more counts. The chain is built from TRBV5-1 and TRBJ2-1; 7 bases are shared with TRBD1. Germline V gene data show CDR1 as SGHRS and CDR2 as YFSETQ. CDR3 length: 16 residues. The V gene end was trimmed by 0 bases and the J gene end by 0 bases; junction bases not matched to a gene: 3. CDR3 amino acids: CASSLVGDSSYNEQFF. For the CDR3, the DNA is TGCGCCAGCAGCTTGGTTGGGGACAGCTCCTACAATGAGCAGTTCTTC.

Ten or more counts support this clonotype. This chain connects TRBV18 to TRBJ2-1; a possible D gene is TRBD1 (6 bases). Germline V gene data show CDR1 as KGHSH and CDR2 as LQKENI. The V end lost 5 bases, the J end lost 9 bases, and 14 bases lay between the germline ends. This CDR3 has 13 residues. The CDR3 DNA follows: TGTGCCAGCTCATCCAGACAGGATGGTGAGCAGTTCTTC. This sequence encodes CASSSRQDGEQFF.

This clonotype was seen a few times. This rearrangement joins TRBV6-6 to TRBJ1-4; no definite D call. This CDR3 is 16 amino acids long. Germline CDR1 and CDR2: MNHNY and SVGAGI (reference sequence). The V gene lost 5 bases and the J gene lost 8 bases, with 21 bases spanning the gap. The chain's CDR3 is CASSPELLGLGEKLFF. CDR3 coding DNA: TGTGCCAGCAGTCCAGAGTTACTCGGGTTAGGGGAAAAACTGTTTTTT.

This clonotype was observed at least ten times. The chain couples TRBV7-8 to TRBJ2-1; weak D call: TRBD2 (6 bases). Germline CDR1 is SGHVS and CDR2 is FQNEAQ. The CDR3 runs 12 residues. The germline V and J ends were trimmed by 5 bases and 12 bases, with 14 bases remaining between them. The CDR3 nucleotides are TGTGCCAGCAGCCAAAGCGGGCCTGCGCAGTTCTTC. Protein sequence: CASSQSGPAQFF.

This clonotype showed up just a few times. CDR3 in amino acids: CSVRSTEPNYGYTF. CDR3 DNA: TGCAGCGTCCGATCGACAGAGCCTAACTATGGCTACACCTTC. J is TRBJ1-2 and V is TRBV29-1; possible D gene TRBD1, 5 bases. CDR1 and CDR2 from the germline V gene are SQVTM and ANQGSEA. This CDR3 has 14 amino acids. Trimming cost V 6 bases and J 0 bases, with 14 bases left between them.